This T cell receptor beta chain derives from a study of beta chain features in type 1 diabetes. Donors underwent one heparinised blood draw, about 110 mL on average. Findings of the study overall: Moderate but significant shortening of TCRB CDR3s was recorded in all four CD4+ subsets from Type 1 diabetes patients.

V gave up 6 bases and J gave up 7 bases, with 13 bases separating them. The CDR3 totals 12 residues. The germline V gene has CDR1 SGHTA and CDR2 FQGNSA. Of the isolated RNA, all was reverse transcribed, and so the sequenced material was expressed TCRB transcripts. Several million reads on average were seen across naive, central memory and regulatory T cell samples. Profiling relied on immunoSEQ multiplex PCR, and the TCRdb table lists in-frame clones only, not all of them. The table has 150,000 to 200,000 clones, roughly 63% seen once; the top ten hold around 0.08%. Worth noting for this clone: Its specificity is not known.

This TCR was recovered from a man under 40 with type 1 diabetes. The chain employs TRBV7-2 and TRBJ2-7; no definite D call. Specimen: naive CD4+ T cells from blood. The CDR3 nucleotides read TGTGCCAGCAGTTCCCACGCGCTTGAGCAGTACTTC. Translating gives CASSSHALEQYF.